Below are 28 T cell receptor beta chains sequenced from a single sample in a study of blood T cell repertoires in COVID-19. Produced via immunoSEQ multiplex PCR; TCRdb's table is partial and in-frame only. This table holds a few hundred thousand clones, around 92% found once. Sequenced sample: peripheral blood. The receptors were gathered from a woman aged 25 to 39 with COVID-19, enrolled during active disease.

The chain is built from TRBV9 and TRBJ1-2; 8 bases align to TRBD1. The CDR3 is 17 amino acids. J was trimmed by 0 bases and V by 0 bases; bases with no gene match: 7. Germline lookup yields CDR1 SGDLS and CDR2 YYNGEE. CDR3 DNA sequence: TGTGCCAGCAGCGTAGAAGGGGGGGACAGGACTAACTATGGCTACACCTTC. Its translation: CASSVEGGDRTNYGYTF.

V is TRBV6-5 and J is TRBJ1-5, with D possibly TRBD1 on 5 matching bases. This CDR3 is 13 amino acids long. Trimming took 7 bases from V and 6 from J, leaving 13 bases between them. The germline V gene has CDR1 MNHEY and CDR2 SVGAGI. The CDR3 DNA reads TGTGCCAGCACCGGGGCGGGGGGTCAGCCCCAGCATTTT. It is translated as CASTGAGGQPQHF.

V is TRBV5-6 and J is TRBJ1-2; 10 bases align to TRBD1. This CDR3 spans 17 amino acids. Germline CDR1 and CDR2: SGHDT and YYEEEE. V was clipped by 1 base and J by 5 bases; unmatched bases: 11. CDR3 sequence (DNA): TGTGCCAGCAGCTTGCCCGGGACAGGGGTGCTCCGGTATGGCTACACCTTC. Amino acids: CASSLPGTGVLRYGYTF.

V gene TRBV5-1 combines with J gene TRBJ2-7; TRBD2 matches 7 bases. CDR3 length: 16 residues. The ends lost 5 bases at V and 5 bases at J; junction bases unmatched: 16. Germline V gene data show CDR1 as SGHRS and CDR2 as YFSETQ. The CDR3 protein is CASSAMCASGRDEQYV. The DNA of the CDR3 is TGCGCCAGCAGTGCCATGTGTGCTAGCGGACGGGACGAGCAGTACGTC.

The J gene is TRBJ1-5, the V gene TRBV15; 9 bases align to TRBD1. Trimming removed 3 bases from V and 5 bases from J; junction bases left unmatched: 5. This CDR3 is 15 amino acids long. The V gene's germline CDR1 is LNHNV and CDR2 YYDKDF (reference sequence). The CDR3 protein is CATSRGQGSYQPQHF. The CDR3 nucleotides are TGTGCCACCAGCAGGGGACAGGGTTCATATCAGCCCCAGCATTTT.

The count of this clone is one. This sequence joins TRBV2 and TRBJ1-2; D call uncertain. From germline, CDR1 is SNHLY and CDR2 FYNNEI. This CDR3 has 13 residues. The V gene lost 6 bases and the J gene lost 3 bases, with 11 bases spanning the gap. The CDR3 nucleotides are TGTGCCAGCAGCCACAGAGATGACTATGGCTACACCTTC. As protein: CASSHRDDYGYTF.

This rearrangement joins TRBV6-5 to TRBJ2-1; TRBD2 matches at 10 bases. Germline V gene data show CDR1 as MNHEY and CDR2 as SVGAGI. V shed 7 bases, J shed 10 bases, and the junction held 7 bases outside the gene matches. The CDR3 is 13 residues long. CDR3 in amino acids: CASTGLADGEQFF. Here the CDR3 DNA reads TGTGCCAGCACCGGACTAGCGGACGGGGAGCAGTTCTTC.

The genes are TRBV18 and TRBJ2-7; TRBD1 aligns across 7 bases. The CDR3 is made up of 12 amino acids. The V and J ends lost 3 bases and 6 bases, in that order; junction bases with no gene match: 2. Germline V CDR1 and CDR2: KGHSH, LQKENI. The CDR3 DNA is TGTGCCAGCTCACCTACAGGGGCCGAGCAGTACGTC. Protein product: CASSPTGAEQYV.

Only one count was recorded for this clone. The chain has TRBV7-8 and TRBJ2-7; D perhaps matches TRBD2 (5 bases). CDR1 SGHVS and CDR2 FQNEAQ come from the germline V gene. V was pared by 0 bases and J by 7 bases, with 19 bases between. The CDR3 totals 16 residues. DNA of the CDR3: TGTGCCAGCAGCTTAGCGAGGGATCTCGTCCGGGGTGAGCAGTACTTC. Its protein product is CASSLARDLVRGEQYF.

This clone has more than one count but fewer than ten. The V and J genes are TRBV5-1 and TRBJ1-6; tentative D call: TRBD1 (6 bases). V gave up 3 bases and J gave up 8 bases, with 12 bases separating them. The germline V gene encodes CDR1 SGHRS and CDR2 YFSETQ. The CDR3 totals 14 residues. CDR3 coding DNA: TGCGCCAGCAGCTCCGGGAGGGGGGATTCACCCCTCCACTTT. This translates into CASSSGRGDSPLHF.

The CDR3 bases are TGTGCCAGCAGTTACTCGTTAGCGGAAGAGACCCAGTACTTC. The encoded protein is CASSYSLAEETQYF. This sequence joins TRBV6-2 or TRBV6-3 and TRBJ2-5; the D gene is possibly TRBD2 (6 bases). The CDR3 contains 14 residues. In germline, CDR1 is MNHEY, CDR2 SVGEGT. V was cut by 0 bases and J by 3 bases, with 8 bases left in between.

The chain has TRBV24-1 and TRBJ1-2; perhaps TRBD1 as D (6 bases). The CDR3 has 14 amino acids. Between the trimmed V and J ends, which lost 3 bases and 2 bases, there was a span of 9 bases. Germline V gene lookup returns CDR1 KGHDR and CDR2 SFDVKD. The CDR3 loop is CATSDATGNYGYTF. CDR3 DNA: TGTGCCACCAGTGATGCCACAGGGAACTATGGCTACACCTTC.

The chain recombines TRBV27 with TRBJ1-2, with D perhaps matching TRBD1 (6 bases). This CDR3 comprises 13 residues. V was clipped by 3 bases and J by 6 bases, with 11 bases between them. CDR1 and CDR2 from the germline V gene are MNHEY and SMNVEV (reference sequence). The CDR3, as DNA: TGTGCCAGCAGTTTGGGGGGGACAAATGGCTACACCTTC. Its translation: CASSLGGTNGYTF.

This sequence joins TRBV7-2 and TRBJ1-1; the match to TRBD1 covers 8 bases. The CDR3 loop spans 17 amino acids. Unmatched junction bases numbered 10, after V lost 4 bases and J lost 0 bases. Germline CDR1 is SGHTA and CDR2 is FQGNSA. DNA of the CDR3: TGTGCCAGCAGCTCTAACGGACAGGGTTTGTTGAACACTGAAGCTTTCTTT. Its translation: CASSSNGQGLLNTEAFF. Full variable domain (remainder filled in from reference TRBV7-2 and TRBJ1-1): GAGVSQSPSNKVTEKGKDVELRCDPISGHTALYWYRQSLGQGLEFLIYFQGNSAPDKSGLPSDRFSAERTGGSVSTLTIQRTQQEDSAVYLCASSSNGQGLLNTEAFFGQGTRLTVV.

This rearrangement joins TRBV5-4 to TRBJ2-3, with 13 bases aligning to TRBD2. Germline V CDR1 and CDR2: SGHNT, YYREEE (reference sequence). This CDR3 region has 18 residues. Unmatched junction bases numbered 12, after V lost 4 bases and J lost 4 bases. The CDR3, as DNA: TGTGCCAGCAGCCCCCGGACTAGCGGGAGCCACGGAGCAGATACGCAGTATTTT. Translating gives CASSPRTSGSHGADTQYF.

V gene TRBV7-9 combines with J gene TRBJ2-3, with 7 bases lining up with TRBD1. Germline V gene sequence: CDR1 SEHNR, CDR2 FQNEAQ (reference sequence). The CDR3 extends over 15 amino acids. The ends lost 5 bases at V and 4 bases at J; junction bases unmatched: 9. CDR3 in amino acids: CASSTGQVYSDTQYF. Written as DNA, the CDR3 is TGTGCCAGCAGCACAGGACAGGTTTACTCAGATACGCAGTATTTT. Supplemented by reference TRBV7-9 and TRBJ2-3, the full variable domain reads DTGVSQNPRHKITKRGQNVTFRCDPISEHNRLYWYRQTLGQGPEFLTYFQNEAQLEKSRLLSDRFSAERPKGSFSTLEIQRTEQGDSAMYLCASSTGQVYSDTQYFGPGTRLTVL.

This clone showed up just once. The rearrangement joins TRBV5-1 to TRBJ2-7; a possible D gene is TRBD1 (5 bases). The germline CDR1 and CDR2 sequences are SGHRS and YFSETQ. The ends were cut back, 2 bases at V and 7 bases at J, with 16 bases in the middle. This CDR3 region has 14 residues. In nucleotides, the CDR3 is TGCGCCAGCAGCTTAGTAGGGGCGAGTTGGGAGCAGTACTTC. Protein: CASSLVGASWEQYF.

V usage is TRBV28 and J usage is TRBJ2-6, with 7 bases that match TRBD1. CDR1 is MDHEN and CDR2 is SYDVKM in the germline V gene. Trimming at V came to 5 bases and at J to 4 bases, leaving 5 bases not matched to a gene. The CDR3 is 15 amino acids. CDR3: CASSPTGTGANVLTF. CDR3 coding DNA: TGTGCCAGCAGTCCGACAGGGACCGGGGCCAACGTCCTGACTTTC.

The V gene is TRBV9, the J gene TRBJ1-6; unclear D gene. Per germline, CDR1 SGDLS and CDR2 YYNGEE. The CDR3 has 14 amino acids. The ends were cut back, 8 bases at V and 1 base at J, with 10 bases in the middle. The DNA for the CDR3 is TGTGCCAGGGACTTCAGGTCCTATAATTCACCCCTCCACTTT. Amino acid sequence: CARDFRSYNSPLHF.

The chain carries TRBV5-4 and TRBJ2-3; possibly TRBD2 for D (6 bases). The V gene lost 0 bases and the J gene lost 5 bases, with 13 bases spanning the gap. This CDR3 spans 15 amino acids. Germline V lookup: CDR1 SGHNT, CDR2 YYREEE (reference sequence). The CDR3 loop is CASSLGLGAKDTQYF. In DNA form, the CDR3 reads TGTGCCAGCAGCTTGGGACTAGGGGCCAAAGATACGCAGTATTTT.

The rearrangement uses TRBV5-1 and TRBJ2-5; the match to TRBD1 covers 7 bases. Germline CDR1 reads SGHRS; CDR2 reads YFSETQ. The ends lost 0 bases at V and 2 bases at J; junction bases unmatched: 4. The CDR3 spans 15 residues. CDR3 sequence reads: CASSLGDRAQETQYF. The CDR3 bases are TGCGCCAGCAGCTTGGGTGACAGGGCACAAGAGACCCAGTACTTC.

The genes are TRBV4-1 and TRBJ2-5, with TRBD1 matching over 9 bases. The V gene's germline CDR1 is MGHRA and CDR2 YSYEKL. V shed 1 base and J 4 bases; nucleotides not matched to a gene: 1. The CDR3 spans 14 residues. CDR3 residues: CASSQGTGVETQYF. The CDR3 DNA follows: TGCGCCAGCAGCCAAGGGACAGGGGTAGAGACCCAGTACTTC.

This clone was counted a single time. The chain links TRBV11-2 to TRBJ2-1, with 12 positions matching TRBD2. This CDR3 spans 17 amino acids. The germline V gene encodes CDR1 SGHAT and CDR2 FQNNGV. Losses at the gene ends were 1 base for V and 1 base for J; bases not matched to a gene: 2. CDR3 bases: TGTGCCAGCAGCTTAGGGGGGACTAGCGGGTCCTACAATGAGCAGTTCTTC. Protein product: CASSLGGTSGSYNEQFF. Complete variable domain (other parts from reference TRBV11-2 and TRBJ2-1): EAGVAQSPRYKIIEKRQSVAFWCNPISGHATLYWYQQILGQGPKLLIQFQNNGVVDDSQLPKDRFSAERLKGVDSTLKIQPAKLEDSAVYLCASSLGGTSGSYNEQFFGPGTRLTVL.

The chain links TRBV7-2 to TRBJ1-3, with 11 bases matching TRBD1. The CDR3 is made up of 17 amino acids. The ends lost 6 bases at V and 0 bases at J; junction bases unmatched: 7. Germline lookup yields CDR1 SGHTA and CDR2 FQGNSA. DNA of the CDR3: TGTGCCAGCAGACCGGACAGGGGGCCCCTCTCTGGAAACACCATATATTTT. Its protein product is CASRPDRGPLSGNTIYF.

This clone came up a few times. The chain links TRBV19 to TRBJ1-1, with TRBD1 as a possible D gene (6 bases). In germline, CDR1 is LNHDA, CDR2 SQIVND (reference sequence). The CDR3 sequence is 15 residues long. V was shortened by 6 bases and J by 1 base, with 15 bases between the two germline ends. The CDR3 reads CASRFRDTKNTEAFF. CDR3 coding DNA: TGTGCCAGTAGGTTTCGGGACACCAAGAACACTGAAGCTTTCTTT.

This chain links TRBV5-5 with TRBJ2-1, with D tentatively TRBD2 (5 bases). Trimming left V 6 bases short and J 4 bases short, with 17 bases between. Germline V CDR1 and CDR2: SGHKS, YYEKEE (reference sequence). CDR3 size: 15 residues. The CDR3 spells CASTPWSSRYNEQFF. The CDR3 DNA is TGTGCCAGCACACCTTGGTCTAGCAGGTACAATGAGCAGTTCTTC.

This chain links TRBV7-9 with TRBJ2-4, with D perhaps TRBD1 (6 bases). The CDR3 sequence is 12 residues long. Germline values: CDR1 SEHNR, CDR2 FQNEAQ (reference sequence). The ends were cut back, 5 bases at V and 11 bases at J, with 13 bases in the middle. CDR3: CASSHRESLQYF. The CDR3 region has the DNA TGTGCCAGCAGCCACAGGGAAAGCCTTCAGTACTTC.

The V gene is TRBV11-2, the J gene TRBJ2-1; TRBD2 aligns across 11 bases. J gave up 5 bases and V 4 bases, and 7 bases lay outside the gene matches. Germline V gene sequence: CDR1 SGHAT, CDR2 FQNNGV. This CDR3 spans 16 amino acids. Here the CDR3 reads CASSSPGTSGNNEQFF. In DNA form, the CDR3 reads TGTGCCAGCAGCTCCCCAGGGACTAGCGGAAACAATGAGCAGTTCTTC.